This T cell receptor (beta chain) was recorded in a study of blood T cell repertoires in COVID-19. Overall study: Sites in the United States, Italy and Spain provided acute and convalescent COVID-19 samples. From T cells, B-cell-depleted T cells, or PBMCs came the material, which was cDNA or gDNA.

Between the trimmed V and J ends, which lost 7 bases and 0 bases, there was a span of 15 bases. Germline loops: CDR1 MNHEY, CDR2 SMNVEV (reference sequence). The CDR3 spans 15 residues. Authors' data handling: Estimation of nucleated cell counts was performed using reference gene primer amplification. TCRdb's table, derived via immunoSEQ multiplex PCR, lists solely in-frame clones and lacks some. That table supplies the V and J calls and clone size; D and trimming were determined from the DNA. The sample lists tens of thousands of clones, over 75% occurring once. The gene calls are TRBV27 and TRBJ1-1; possible D gene TRBD1, 6 bases. Sequencing was performed on peripheral blood. The origin of this receptor is a woman between 70 and 85 years old with acute or convalescent COVID-19. The CDR3 bases are TGTGCCAGCATGCCCGCAGGGGTTATGAACACTGAAGCTTTCTTT. It encodes CASMPAGVMNTEAFF.